This TCR beta chain is drawn from a study of blood T cell repertoires in COVID-19. Study context: The study drew acute and convalescent COVID-19 samples from the United States, Italy and Spain. From T cells, B-cell-depleted T cells, or PBMCs came the material, which was cDNA or gDNA.

The V end was cut by 7 bases, the J end by 13 bases, with 17 bases between. This CDR3 spans 12 amino acids. Germline V gives CDR1 MDHEN, CDR2 SYDVKM. Seattle enrolled patients during active infection and tracked them longitudinally. Original processing notes: Estimation of nucleated cell counts was performed using reference gene primer amplification. Profiling relied on immunoSEQ multiplex PCR, and the TCRdb table lists in-frame clones only, not all of them. That table supplies the V and J calls and clone size; D and trimming were determined from the DNA. The table has approximately 330,000 clones, approximately 86% seen once; the top ten hold more than 7.5%.

The chain combines TRBV28 with TRBJ2-1; D not certain. Sample: peripheral blood. The TCR originated in a man aged 25-45 years with COVID-19, enrolled during active disease. As DNA, the CDR3 is TGTGCCAGCACCGCGAACAGAGACATACAGTTCTTC. Translated: CASTANRDIQFF.